The 16 T cell receptor beta chains in this list originate from one sample, sequenced in a study of T cells in Graves' hyperthyroidism and ophthalmopathy. TCR beta CDR3 sequences were amplified from RNA transcripts. The study used the HTBI primer set for a first-round RT-PCR of the TCR CDR3. TCRdb ran MiXCR on the multiplex PCR reads and lists one entry per CDR3 protein. This table holds around 490,000 distinct CDR3 sequences, 15% to 20% found once. The sequenced material came from blood. The receptors here all came from a man aged 35 to 55 with Graves' ophthalmopathy.

This chain uses TRBV7-3 with TRBJ1-4; D is perhaps TRBD1 (5 bases). With 3 bases removed from V and 6 bases from J, the gap between germline ends came to 11 bases. The CDR3 spans 14 residues. Germline CDR1 is SGHTA and CDR2 is FQGTGA. This CDR3 is CASSLEGEDEKLFF. The CDR3 nucleotides are TGTGCCAGCAGCTTGGAAGGGGAGGATGAAAAACTGTTTTTT.

As to this clonotype: One base away lies a much larger clone, so this may be a sequencing read error. The rearrangement joins TRBV11-1 to TRBJ2-2; 8 nucleotides agree with TRBD1. Germline CDR1 SGHAT, CDR2 FQDESV (reference sequence). The CDR3 runs 16 residues. CDR3 in amino acids: CASSLWTGLNTGELLF. In DNA, the CDR3 is TGTGCCAGCAGCTTATGGACAGGGTTGAACACCGGGGAGCTGCTTTTT.

This clonotype has a handful of counts. This chain uses TRBV7-3 with TRBJ2-1; 12 bases line up with TRBD2. Trimming at V came to 5 bases and at J to 5 bases, leaving 16 bases not matched to a gene. CDR1 is SGHTA, CDR2 FQGTGA, per germline. The CDR3 length is 19 residues. CDR3 residues: CASSLKGRLAGASDNEQFF. DNA of the CDR3: TGTGCCAGCAGCCTAAAGGGGAGACTAGCGGGGGCTTCTGACAATGAGCAGTTCTTC.

The chain employs TRBV27 and TRBJ1-2, with 9 nucleotides matching TRBD1. After removal of 6 bases from V and 6 bases from J, the junction contained 5 bases not matched to a gene. CDR3 length: 13 residues. CDR1 MNHEY and CDR2 SMNVEV come from the germline V gene (reference sequence). CDR3 bases: TGTGCCAGCAGCCCGGACAGGGGACATGGCTACACCTTC. This sequence encodes CASSPDRGHGYTF.

The sample holds many counts of this clonotype. The chain carries TRBV20-1 and TRBJ2-5; 10 positions agree with TRBD2. V was pared by 3 bases and J by 0 bases, with 4 bases of the junction left unmatched. The CDR3 is 15 amino acids. The germline CDR1 and CDR2 sequences are DFQATT and SNEGSKA (reference sequence). The CDR3 reads CSARILAGHQETQYF. The CDR3 nucleotides read TGCAGTGCTAGGATACTAGCGGGGCACCAAGAGACCCAGTACTTC.

V gene TRBV15 combines with J gene TRBJ2-3; D call uncertain. Germline V gene sequence: CDR1 LNHNV, CDR2 YYDKDF (reference sequence). V dropped 5 bases and J dropped 2 bases, with 11 bases sitting between them. CDR3 length equals 14 residues. The CDR3 region has the DNA TGTGCCACCAGCGCCGCTAGATCCACAGATACGCAGTATTTT. Encoded protein: CATSAARSTDTQYF.

This clonotype appeared a few times. This chain joins TRBV4-3 and TRBJ1-3, with no clear D. CDR1 is LGHNA and CDR2 is YSLEER in the germline V gene. The ends were cut back, 4 bases at V and 4 bases at J, with 11 bases in the middle. CDR3 length equals 14 residues. This chain's CDR3 is CASSPDLNGNTIYF. As DNA, the CDR3 is TGCGCCAGCAGCCCGGACTTAAACGGAAACACCATATATTTT.

The chain couples TRBV6-1 to TRBJ1-3, with D perhaps TRBD1 (6 bases). The CDR3 totals 14 residues. Trimming pared 4 bases from V and 3 bases from J, leaving 10 bases between. Germline V CDR1 and CDR2: MNHNS, SASEGT. CDR3 in amino acids: CASSARGIGNTIYF. CDR3 DNA: TGTGCCAGCAGTGCCAGGGGCATTGGAAACACCATATATTTT.

The chain uses TRBV7-2 and TRBJ2-7, with 9 bases that match TRBD2. The CDR3 length is 16 residues. The V segment lost 5 bases and the J segment 3 bases; nucleotides outside the gene matches: 11. Germline-derived CDR1 and CDR2 are SGHTA and FQGNSA. DNA of the CDR3: TGTGCCAGCAGCCGCAACGCGGGGGGGGCCGTCTACGAGCAGTACTTC. Protein product: CASSRNAGGAVYEQYF.

The sample holds a few counts of this clonotype. The J gene is TRBJ1-2, the V gene TRBV18, with a weak D call TRBD1 (5 bases). This CDR3 has 14 residues. The ends were cut back, 0 bases at V and 4 bases at J, with 9 bases in the middle. Germline V gives CDR1 KGHSH, CDR2 LQKENI. The CDR3 protein is CASSPPNRSYGYTF. CDR3 in DNA: TGTGCCAGCTCACCACCCAACAGGAGCTATGGCTACACCTTC.

This clonotype came up many times. The junction departs from germline at one end; a sequencing error may be responsible. The V and J genes are TRBV11-2 and TRBJ2-7, with 11 bases lining up with TRBD2. This CDR3 is 17 amino acids long. Germline CDR1 SGHAT, CDR2 FQNNGV. The CDR3 loop is CANSPGLAGHTRYEQYF. The CDR3 DNA sequence: TGTGCCAACAGCCCTGGACTAGCGGGCCACACTCGGTACGAGCAGTACTTC.

The chain couples TRBV27 to TRBJ1-2; D might be TRBD1 (5 bases). Trimming shortened V by 4 bases and J by 8 bases, and 14 bases separated the two germline ends. CDR1 and CDR2 from the germline V gene are MNHEY and SMNVEV (reference sequence). The CDR3 length is 13 residues. Written as DNA, the CDR3 is TGTGCCAGCAGTTCCAGGACAAGCTTAGGCTACACCTTC. This encodes CASSSRTSLGYTF.

The rearrangement links TRBV29-1 to TRBJ2-7; a weak D match, TRBD2 (5 bases). Looked up from germline, CDR1 is SQVTM and CDR2 is ANQGSEA. The CDR3 extends over 11 amino acids. V lost 7 bases and J 6 bases, leaving 13 bases between the germline ends. The CDR3 region is CSARREGEQYF. As DNA, the CDR3 is TGCAGCGCCCGTCGGGAAGGCGAGCAGTACTTC.

This clonotype was seen more than once but under ten times. The genes are TRBV18 and TRBJ1-1; D is perhaps TRBD1 (5 bases). V lost 2 bases to trimming and J lost 2 bases, with 15 bases between them. The CDR3 extends over 16 amino acids. In germline, CDR1 is KGHSH, CDR2 LQKENI. In DNA form, the CDR3 reads TGTGCCAGCTCACCAGTAGGGGCGACGGAAAACACTGAAGCTTTCTTT. It yields the protein CASSPVGATENTEAFF.

This clonotype was seen repeatedly, ten times or more. The gene calls are TRBV12-3 or TRBV12-4 and TRBJ1-5, with 7 positions matching TRBD1. Trimming at V came to 5 bases and at J to 5 bases, leaving 6 bases not matched to a gene. The CDR3 has 14 amino acids. CDR3 nucleotides: TGTGCCAGCAGTCCCGACAGGGTCGATCAGCCCCAGCATTTT. It specifies CASSPDRVDQPQHF.

The genes are TRBV2 and TRBJ2-2; TRBD2 matches at 8 bases. The J segment lost 6 bases and the V segment lost 7 bases, leaving 7 bases of the junction unmatched. The CDR3 length is 14 residues. Germline CDR1 and CDR2: SNHLY and FYNNEI. The DNA of the CDR3 is TGTGCCAGCAATAAAGCGGGGGTGGCCGGGGAGCTGTTTTTT. Protein sequence: CASNKAGVAGELFF.